Listed below are T cell receptor beta chains from one sample, sequenced in a study of blood T cell repertoires in COVID-19. TCRdb's table, derived via immunoSEQ multiplex PCR, lists solely in-frame clones and lacks some. The table records 200,000 to 250,000 clones, 83% of them present only once. The specimen was peripheral blood. The receptors were sampled from a woman aged 45-59 years with acute or convalescent COVID-19. Both conserved end residues are part of each CDR3. Fields, in order: J gene, D gene, clone size, V gene, CDR3 protein, CDR3 DNA. A D gene is named only where the DNA matches it firmly. Clone size is stated in some rows and not others, as once, few, many or a class when expanded.

TRBJ2-1,TRBD2,-,TRBV5-5,CAPEPAGGPNEQFF,TGTGCCCCCGAACCAGCGGGGGGCCCCAATGAGCAGTTCTTC
TRBJ2-7,TRBD1,-,TRBV10-3,CAISEEGDRFYEQYF,TGTGCCATCAGTGAGGAAGGGGACAGGTTCTACGAGCAGTACTTC
TRBJ2-7,-,-,TRBV23-1,CASSQPEGGAYEQYF,TGCGCCAGCAGTCAACCAGAGGGGGGGGCCTACGAGCAGTACTTC
TRBJ2-7,TRBD1,-,TRBV2,CASRRTGGSYEQYF,TGTGCCAGCAGAAGGACAGGGGGGTCCTACGAGCAGTACTTC
TRBJ2-7,TRBD1,-,TRBV28,CASKSRDRVGEQYF,TGTGCCAGCAAGTCCCGGGACAGGGTAGGAGAGCAGTACTTC
TRBJ1-1,-,-,TRBV4-3,CASSQGQGQGAFF,TGCGCCAGCAGCCAAGGGCAGGGCCAGGGAGCTTTCTTT
TRBJ1-5,-,-,TRBV2,CASSEGARGNQPQHF,TGTGCCAGCAGTGAGGGGGCACGGGGCAATCAGCCCCAGCATTTT
TRBJ2-7,TRBD1,-,TRBV6-4,CASSANDREKAYEQYF,TGTGCCAGCAGTGCCAACGACAGGGAAAAGGCCTACGAGCAGTACTTC
TRBJ1-1,-,few,TRBV19,CASSIPKPNTEAFF,TGTGCCAGTAGTATCCCCAAGCCGAACACTGAAGCTTTCTTT
TRBJ2-3,TRBD2,-,TRBV30,CAWSGGVGDTQYF,TGTGCCTGGAGCGGGGGGGTGGGAGATACGCAGTATTTT
TRBJ1-6,-,few,TRBV3-1/TRBV3-2,CASSHQSKGRSPLHF,TGTGCCAGCAGCCATCAATCCAAGGGGCGTTCACCCCTCCACTTT
TRBJ1-6,-,-,TRBV30,CAWSAGQGNSPLHF,TGTGCCTGGAGCGCCGGGCAGGGTAATTCACCCCTCCACTTT
TRBJ1-4,TRBD1,-,TRBV20-1,CSAISGGKLFF,TGCAGTGCCATCTCAGGGGGAAAACTGTTTTTT
TRBJ2-3,TRBD2,-,TRBV4-2,CASSQVPPSGGSDTQYF,TGTGCCAGCAGCCAAGTACCGCCTAGCGGGGGATCAGATACGCAGTATTTT
TRBJ1-1,-,-,TRBV7-2,CASSPNRGGRTEAFF,TGTGCCAGCAGCCCCAACCGCGGAGGGCGGACTGAAGCTTTCTTT